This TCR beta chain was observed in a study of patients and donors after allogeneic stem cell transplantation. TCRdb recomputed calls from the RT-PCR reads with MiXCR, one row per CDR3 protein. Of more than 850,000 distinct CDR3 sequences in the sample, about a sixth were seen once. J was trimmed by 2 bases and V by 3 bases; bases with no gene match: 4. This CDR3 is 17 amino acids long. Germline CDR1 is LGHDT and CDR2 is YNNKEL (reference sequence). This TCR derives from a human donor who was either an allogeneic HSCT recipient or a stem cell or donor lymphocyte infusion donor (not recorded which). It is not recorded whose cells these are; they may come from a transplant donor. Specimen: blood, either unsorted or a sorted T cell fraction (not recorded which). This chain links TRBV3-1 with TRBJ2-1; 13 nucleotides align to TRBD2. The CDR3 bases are TGTGCCAGCAGCCATGGACTAGCGGGGGAGCCCTACAATGAGCAGTTCTTC. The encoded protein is CASSHGLAGEPYNEQFF.